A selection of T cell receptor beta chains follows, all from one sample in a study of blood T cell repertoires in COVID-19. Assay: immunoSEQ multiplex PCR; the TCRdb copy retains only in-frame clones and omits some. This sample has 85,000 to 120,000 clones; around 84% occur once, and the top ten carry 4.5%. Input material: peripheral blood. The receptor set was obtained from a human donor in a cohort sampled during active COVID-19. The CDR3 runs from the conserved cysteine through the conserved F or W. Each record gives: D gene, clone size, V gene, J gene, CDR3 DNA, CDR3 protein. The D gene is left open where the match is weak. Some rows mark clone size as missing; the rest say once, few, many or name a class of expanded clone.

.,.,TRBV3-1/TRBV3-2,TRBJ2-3,TGTGCCAGCAGCCCCCCCCTCGGGGGTGGTATACTAGGCACAGATACGCAGTATTTT,CASSPPLGGGILGTDTQYF
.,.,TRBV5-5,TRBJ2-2,TGTGCCAGCAGCCAGAGGCCTCTTACGAACACCGGGGAGCTGTTTTTT,CASSQRPLTNTGELFF
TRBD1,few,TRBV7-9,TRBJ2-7,TGTGCCAGCAGTGTTCCGGGACAGGGTGGCGAGCAGTACTTC,CASSVPGQGGEQYF
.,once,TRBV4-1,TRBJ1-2,TGCGCCAGCAGCCAAGAGATAGATTTAAACTATGGCTACACCTTC,CASSQEIDLNYGYTF
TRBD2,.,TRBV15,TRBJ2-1,TGTGCCACCAGCACCCGACTAGCGGGGGGTCTTACGTTCTTC,CATSTRLAGGLTFF
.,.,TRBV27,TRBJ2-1,TGTGCCAGCAGTTTATCGCGCAATGAGCAGTTCTTC,CASSLSRNEQFF
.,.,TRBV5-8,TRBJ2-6,TGTGCCAGCGGAGGGCGGAGCTCTGGGGCCAACGTCCTGACTTTC,CASGGRSSGANVLTF
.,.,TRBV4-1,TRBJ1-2,TGCGCCAGCAGCCAATTTAGCAGGGTATATGGCTACACCTTC,CASSQFSRVYGYTF
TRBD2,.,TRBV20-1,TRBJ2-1,TGCAGTGCTAGTAGTCCCGCTAGCGGGGGAACCTACAATGAGCAGTTCTTC,CSASSPASGGTYNEQFF
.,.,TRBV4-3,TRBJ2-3,TGCGCCAGCAGCCAAGATCTCCTCAGAACCGGGGTGGCAGATACGCAGTATTTT,CASSQDLLRTGVADTQYF
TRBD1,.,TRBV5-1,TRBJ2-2,TGCGCCAGCAGCTATTGGACAGGGGAAAGCGGGGAGCTGTTTTTT,CASSYWTGESGELFF
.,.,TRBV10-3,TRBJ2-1,TGTGCCATCAGTGAGTCTGTACAGGGGTTTGACGGGGGGGTCAGAAGCGATGAGCAGTTCTTC,CAISESVQGFDGGVRSDEQFF
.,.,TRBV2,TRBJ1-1,TGTGCCAGCTCCCCTGACAGACTCCTAACCGCTTTCTTT,CASSPDRLLTAFF
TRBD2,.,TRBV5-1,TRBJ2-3,TGCGCCAGCAGCTTGTTACTAGCGGGGGGGCGAGCAGATACGCAGTATTTT,CASSLLLAGGRADTQYF
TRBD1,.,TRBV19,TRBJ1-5,TGTGCCAGTAGTACTTCTCGGGACAGGCGAGTTCAGCCCCAGCATTTT,CASSTSRDRRVQPQHF
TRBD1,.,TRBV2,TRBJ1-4,TGTGCCAGTAGGACAGGGGGCAGGAGAGGTGAAAAACTGTTTTTT,CASRTGGRRGEKLFF
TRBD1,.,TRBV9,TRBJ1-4,TGTGCCAGCAGCGTAGGGACAGGGAGAGGGGAAAAACTGTTTTTT,CASSVGTGRGEKLFF
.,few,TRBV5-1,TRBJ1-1,TGCGCCAGCAGCTCCGGACGGGAAAACACTGAAGCTTTCTTT,CASSSGRENTEAFF
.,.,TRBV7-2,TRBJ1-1,TGTGCCAGCAGCTTAGGCGGATCGAGGACTGAAGCTTTCTTT,CASSLGGSRTEAFF
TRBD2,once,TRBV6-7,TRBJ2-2,TGTGCCAGCAGTTACGAGAAGCGGGGGGCAGCGGGCGGGGAGCTGTTTTTT,CASSYEKRGAAGGELFF
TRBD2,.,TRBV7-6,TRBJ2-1,TGTGCCAGCAGCTACATGACTAGCGGGGCTTACAATGAGCAGTTCTTC,CASSYMTSGAYNEQFF
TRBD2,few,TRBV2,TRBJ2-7,TGTGCCAGCAGTGTAACTAGCGGGGGGGCCGAGCAGTACTTC,CASSVTSGGAEQYF
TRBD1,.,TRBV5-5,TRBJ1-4,TGTGCCAGTTGGACAGGGGCTAATGAAAAACTGTTTTTT,CASWTGANEKLFF
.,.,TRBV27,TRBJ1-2,TGTGCCAGCAGTTTATCGGCGGGGGGTTATGGCTACACCTTC,CASSLSAGGYGYTF
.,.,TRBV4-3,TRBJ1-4,TGCGCCAGCAGCCACCCTCAACAGGAAAAACTGTTTTTT,CASSHPQQEKLFF
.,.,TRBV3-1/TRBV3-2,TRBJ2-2,TGTGCCAGCAGTCGGGGCGGGGAGCTGTTTTTT,CASSRGGELFF
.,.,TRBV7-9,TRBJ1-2,TGTGCCAGCAGCTTATGGGGAGGTGGCTACACCTTC,CASSLWGGGYTF
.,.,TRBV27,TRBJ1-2,TGTGCCAGCAGTTTACAGGGGAACTATGGCTACACCTTC,CASSLQGNYGYTF
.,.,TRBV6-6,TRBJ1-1,TGTGCCAGCAGCAACGGACAATCCGTGAACACTGAAGCTTTCTTT,CASSNGQSVNTEAFF
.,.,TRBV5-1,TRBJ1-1,TGCGCCAGCAGCTTGGCCCTGTCGGACACTGAAGCTTTCTTT,CASSLALSDTEAFF
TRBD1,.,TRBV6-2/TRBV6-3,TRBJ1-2,TGTGCCAGCAGTAAGTGGGACAGGGGACCGGCTGGCTACACCTTC,CASSKWDRGPAGYTF
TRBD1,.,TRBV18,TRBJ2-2,TGTGCCAGCTCACAGGACAGGGGAACCGGGGAGCTGTTTTTT,CASSQDRGTGELFF
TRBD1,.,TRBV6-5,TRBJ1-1,TGTGCCAGCAGTTCGACAGGGTGGGGGAACACTGAAGCTTTCTTT,CASSSTGWGNTEAFF
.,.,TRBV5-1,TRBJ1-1,TGCGCCAGCAGCCGGGAAGTGGGGGCTAGGAATACTGAAGCTTTCTTT,CASSREVGARNTEAFF
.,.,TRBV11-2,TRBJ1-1,TGTGCCAGCAGCTTAAGGGCCAACAGGGCGTCTGAAGCTTTCTTT,CASSLRANRASEAFF
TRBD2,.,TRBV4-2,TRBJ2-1,TGTGCCAGCAGCCAAGAGACTAGCGGGGTTACCTACAATGAGCAGTTCTTC,CASSQETSGVTYNEQFF
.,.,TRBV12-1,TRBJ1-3,TGTGCCAGCAGCTCAGGGACAGATTCTGGAAACACCATATATTTT,CASSSGTDSGNTIYF
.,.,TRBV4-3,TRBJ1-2,TGCGCCAGCAGCCAAGAGAGAGAACAGGGTTGGTATGGCTACACCTTC,CASSQEREQGWYGYTF
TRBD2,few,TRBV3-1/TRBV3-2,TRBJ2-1,TGTGCCAGCAGACATGGACTAGCGGGGGATCCGCCATATGAGCAGTTCTTC,CASRHGLAGDPPYEQFF
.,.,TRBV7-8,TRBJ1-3,TGTGCCAGCAGCTCCAGGGGACCCTCTGGAAACACCATATATTTT,CASSSRGPSGNTIYF
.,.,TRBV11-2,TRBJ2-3,TGTGCCAGCAGCTTAGTTCACAGAATCACAGATACGCAGTATTTT,CASSLVHRITDTQYF
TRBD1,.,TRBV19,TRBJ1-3,TGTGCCAGTAGGATGGACAGGATCTCTGGAAACACCATATATTTT,CASRMDRISGNTIYF
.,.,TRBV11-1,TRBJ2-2,TGTGCCAGCAGCTTTATTAACACCGGGGAGCTGTTTTTT,CASSFINTGELFF
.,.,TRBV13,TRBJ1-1,TGTGCCAGCAGCTTATGGCCAGGGCGCCATTGGAACACTGAAGCTTTCTTT,CASSLWPGRHWNTEAFF
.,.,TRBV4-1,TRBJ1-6,TGCGCCAGCAGCTCCAGGGCCAACTATAATTCACCCCTCCACTTT,CASSSRANYNSPLHF
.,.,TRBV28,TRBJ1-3,TGTGCCAGCACGGTCCTCTCTGGAAACACCATATATTTT,CASTVLSGNTIYF
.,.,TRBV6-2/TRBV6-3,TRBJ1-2,TGTGCCAGCAGCCGACAGCACTATGATGGCTACACCTTC,CASSRQHYDGYTF
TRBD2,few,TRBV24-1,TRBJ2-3,TGTGCCACCAGTGGGGGCGGGGGGGCCCCAGATACGCAGTATTTT,CATSGGGGAPDTQYF
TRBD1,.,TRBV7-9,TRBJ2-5,TGTGCCAGCAGCCGAGGGGGACAGGGGAAAGAGACCCAGTACTTC,CASSRGGQGKETQYF
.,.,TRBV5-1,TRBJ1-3,TGCGCCAGCAGCGGGGGGGACGTTTCGAGCTCTGGAAACACCATATATTTT,CASSGGDVSSSGNTIYF
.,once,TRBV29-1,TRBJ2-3,TGCAGCGCCGATAGGACTGCATTTCCTCCAGATACGCAGTATTTT,CSADRTAFPPDTQYF
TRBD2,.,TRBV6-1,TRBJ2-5,TGTGCCAGCAGCGAAAGCACTAGCGGGGTGGGGGAGACCCAGTACTTC,CASSESTSGVGETQYF
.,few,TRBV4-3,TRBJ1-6,TGCGCCAGCAGCCAATTGGAGATTTCACCCCTCCACTTT,CASSQLEISPLHF